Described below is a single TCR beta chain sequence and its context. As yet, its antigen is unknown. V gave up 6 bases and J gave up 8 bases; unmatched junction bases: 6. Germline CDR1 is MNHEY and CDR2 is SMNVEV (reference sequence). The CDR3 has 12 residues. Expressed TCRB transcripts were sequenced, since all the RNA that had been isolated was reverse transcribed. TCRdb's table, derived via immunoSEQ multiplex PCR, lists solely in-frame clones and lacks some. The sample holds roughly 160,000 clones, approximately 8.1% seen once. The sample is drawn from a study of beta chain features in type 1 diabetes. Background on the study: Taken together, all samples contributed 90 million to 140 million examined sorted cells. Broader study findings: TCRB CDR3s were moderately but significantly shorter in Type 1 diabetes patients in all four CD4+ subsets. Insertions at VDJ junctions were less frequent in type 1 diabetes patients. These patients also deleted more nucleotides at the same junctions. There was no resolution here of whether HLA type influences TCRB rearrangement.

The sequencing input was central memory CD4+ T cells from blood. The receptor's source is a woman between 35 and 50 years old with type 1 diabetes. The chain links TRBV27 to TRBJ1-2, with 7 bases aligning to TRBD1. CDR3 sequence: CASSPTGRGYTF. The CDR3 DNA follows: TGTGCCAGCAGCCCGACAGGGCGAGGCTACACCTTC.